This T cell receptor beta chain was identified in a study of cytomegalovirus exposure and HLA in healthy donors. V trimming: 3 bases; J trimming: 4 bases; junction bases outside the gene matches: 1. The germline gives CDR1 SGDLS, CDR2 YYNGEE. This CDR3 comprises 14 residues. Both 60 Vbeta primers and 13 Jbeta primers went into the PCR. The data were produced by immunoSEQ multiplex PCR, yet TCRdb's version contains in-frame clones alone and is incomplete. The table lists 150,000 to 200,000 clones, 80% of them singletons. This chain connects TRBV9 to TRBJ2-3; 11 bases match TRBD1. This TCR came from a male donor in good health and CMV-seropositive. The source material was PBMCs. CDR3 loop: CASSGTGGADTQYF. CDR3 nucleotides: TGTGCCAGCAGCGGGACAGGGGGCGCAGATACGCAGTATTTT.